Presented here are 6 T cell receptor beta chains from one specimen sequenced in a study of shared clonotypes between healthy human individuals. TCRdb's copy holds only in-frame clones and misses some; the assay was immunoSEQ multiplex PCR. The data contain fewer than 3 million clones, 92% of them singletons. Material: naive CD4+ T cells from PBMCs. Described subset: CD45RA+ positively selected. The source is a man aged 18 to 29 in good health. Some clones in this sample may be carry-over from other donors' samples.

V gene TRBV5-5 combines with J gene TRBJ2-5; 8 bases agree with TRBD2. The V and J ends lost 0 bases and 5 bases, in that order; junction bases with no gene match: 3. The germline gives CDR1 SGHKS, CDR2 YYEKEE (reference sequence). The CDR3 consists of 14 residues. The DNA of the CDR3 is TGTGCCAGCAGCTTGGTTCCTAGCGGGGAGACCCAGTACTTC. It yields the protein CASSLVPSGETQYF.

The rearrangement links TRBV11-2 to TRBJ2-3, with a tentative D call TRBD2 (6 bases). The CDR3 extends over 17 amino acids. CDR1 and CDR2 from the germline V gene are SGHAT and FQNNGV. V lost 4 bases and J lost 7, with 24 bases in between. CDR3 DNA sequence: TGTGCCAGCAGCTCAAGGGTACCTAGCGCCCCAAGGAATACGCAGTATTTT. Translating gives CASSSRVPSAPRNTQYF. The full variable domain, rest sourced from reference TRBV11-2 and TRBJ2-3, is EAGVAQSPRYKIIEKRQSVAFWCNPISGHATLYWYQQILGQGPKLLIQFQNNGVVDDSQLPKDRFSAERLKGVDSTLKIQPAKLEDSAVYLCASSSRVPSAPRNTQYFGPGTRLTVL.

For the CDR3, the DNA is TGTGCCAGCGTCACACAGGGGATGGGGACTGAAGCTTTCTTT. Its protein is CASVTQGMGTEAFF. The V call is TRBV19, the J call TRBJ1-1; 7 bases line up with TRBD1. Germline values: CDR1 LNHDA, CDR2 SQIVND (reference sequence). V lost 9 bases to trimming and J lost 5 bases; unmatched junction nucleotides: 12. This CDR3 region has 14 residues.

Here the CDR3 reads CASSPRSSPRVPETQYF. In DNA, the CDR3 is TGCGCCAGCAGCCCCCGTTCGAGTCCGAGGGTCCCAGAGACCCAGTACTTC. This chain uses TRBV5-1 with TRBJ2-5, with D maybe TRBD2 (5 bases). CDR1 and CDR2 from the germline V gene are SGHRS and YFSETQ. The CDR3 is 17 amino acids. With 4 bases removed from V and 4 bases from J, the gap between germline ends came to 23 bases. The full variable domain, completed using reference TRBV5-1 and TRBJ2-5, is KAGVTQTPRYLIKTRGQQVTLSCSPISGHRSVSWYQQTPGQGLQFLFEYFSETQRNKGNFPGRFSGRQFSNSRSEMNVSTLELGDSALYLCASSPRSSPRVPETQYFGPGTRLLVL.

The chain carries TRBV5-8 and TRBJ2-3; 9 nucleotides line up with TRBD1. Unmatched junction bases numbered 0, after V lost 3 bases and J lost 1 base. CDR3 length: 14 residues. Germline values: CDR1 SGHTS, CDR2 YDEGEE. The CDR3 DNA reads as TGTGCCAGCAGCTGGGACAGGGGCACAGATACGCAGTATTTT. It is translated as CASSWDRGTDTQYF.

CDR3 region: CASSQDWVGNTQYF. The CDR3 coding sequence is TGCGCCAGCAGCCAAGATTGGGTGGGGAATACGCAGTATTTT. The chain is built from TRBV4-3 and TRBJ2-3; D remains ambiguous. Germline CDR1 is LGHNA and CDR2 is YSLEER. The CDR3 spans 14 residues. Trimming cost V 0 bases and J 7 bases, with 11 bases left between them.